The clone carrying this T cell receptor (beta chain) was observed many times. What it binds is not known. The CDR3 runs to 14 residues. Germline CDR1 is SGHTA and CDR2 is FQGNSA. V dropped 4 bases and J dropped 3 bases, with 13 bases sitting between them. The sample belongs to a study of T cell repertoires in cytomegalovirus infection. Looking at the study overall: Recently identified HLA-C-restricted and well-studied HLA-B-restricted CMV epitopes were used.

Study-level results: Adding up the frequency of public TCR beta families identified people who carried CMV plus the relevant HLA. Ex vivo responses were dominated by HLA-C-restricted CMV-specific TCR beta clonotypes.

TCRdb redid the calling of the reads with MiXCR, one entry per CDR3 protein. The table has some 920,000 distinct CDR3 sequences, around 32% seen once. The genes are TRBV7-2 and TRBJ2-7, with unresolved D. Sequencing was performed on cultured CD8+ T cells from PBMCs, taken from culture after CMV antigen stimulation. The receptor comes from a human donor in good health (CMV status not recorded). Some clones in this sample may be carry-over from other donors' samples. For the CDR3, the DNA is TGTGCCAGCAGCTCGGATCAGACGATCTACGAGCAGTACTTC. This codes for CASSSDQTIYEQYF.